The clone carrying this T cell receptor beta chain was picked up one time. Antigen specificity is unknown. This specimen comes from a study of radiotherapy plus CTLA-4 blockade in lung cancer. Study summary: Around 18% of patients responded objectively, and approximately 33% achieved disease control.

Whole-study findings and limits: Response, reportedly, was best predicted by interferon-beta along with early blood T cell clone dynamics. Peripheral blood showed expansion of tumor-derived TCR clones after radiotherapy and ipilimumab.

The CDR3 covers 15 residues. The germline CDR1 and CDR2 sequences are LGHNA and YSLEER. The V gene lost 0 bases and the J gene lost 5 bases, with 13 bases spanning the gap. TCRdb's copy holds only in-frame clones and misses some; the assay was immunoSEQ multiplex PCR. The profile shows roughly 120,000 clones, around 84% of them singletons. V is TRBV4-3 and J is TRBJ1-2; D not resolved. The receptor was derived from a human donor with non-small cell lung cancer that progressed on radiotherapy plus ipilimumab. Some clones in this sample may be carry-over from other donors' samples. The sequencing used peripheral blood, collected from a patient treated with radiotherapy plus ipilimumab. In DNA form, the CDR3 reads TGCGCCAGCAGCCAAGATCTTGGGGTGGGGTATGGCTACACCTTC. Translated, it gives CASSQDLGVGYGYTF.